This passage covers 3 T cell receptor beta chains from one sample sequenced in a study of blood T cell repertoires in COVID-19. The table came from immunoSEQ multiplex PCR; TCRdb's copy has only in-frame clones and leaves some out. The data show about 280,000 clones, roughly 80% seen once. Material: PBMCs or T cells enriched from blood (not recorded which). The receptors were sampled from a man in his forties or fifties who had been exposed to COVID-19.

The chain employs TRBV14 and TRBJ2-2, with 11 bases aligning to TRBD2. The V segment lost 4 bases and the J segment 8 bases; nucleotides outside the gene matches: 6. Germline V CDR1 and CDR2: SGHDN, FVKESK. The CDR3 has 15 amino acids. The CDR3 coding sequence is TGTGCCAGCAGCCGACTAGCGGGGAGTGCAGGGGAGCTGTTTTTT. The encoded protein is CASSRLAGSAGELFF.

The V gene is TRBV7-9, the J gene TRBJ2-3; D perhaps matches TRBD2 (5 bases). Germline loops: CDR1 SEHNR, CDR2 FQNEAQ (reference sequence). V was pared by 2 bases and J by 6 bases, with 15 bases between. This CDR3 is 15 amino acids long. The CDR3 DNA reads TGTGCCAGCAGCTTAAAAGGGATGGAGGCCGATACGCAGTATTTT. Its translation: CASSLKGMEADTQYF.

V and J are TRBV9 and TRBJ2-1; tentatively, D is TRBD2 (6 bases). CDR1 and CDR2 (germline): SGDLS, YYNGEE. V dropped 4 bases and J dropped 0 bases, with 11 bases sitting between them. The CDR3 is made up of 15 amino acids. The CDR3 is CASSFSGSSYNEQFF. CDR3 DNA sequence: TGTGCCAGCAGCTTTAGCGGTAGCTCCTACAATGAGCAGTTCTTC.